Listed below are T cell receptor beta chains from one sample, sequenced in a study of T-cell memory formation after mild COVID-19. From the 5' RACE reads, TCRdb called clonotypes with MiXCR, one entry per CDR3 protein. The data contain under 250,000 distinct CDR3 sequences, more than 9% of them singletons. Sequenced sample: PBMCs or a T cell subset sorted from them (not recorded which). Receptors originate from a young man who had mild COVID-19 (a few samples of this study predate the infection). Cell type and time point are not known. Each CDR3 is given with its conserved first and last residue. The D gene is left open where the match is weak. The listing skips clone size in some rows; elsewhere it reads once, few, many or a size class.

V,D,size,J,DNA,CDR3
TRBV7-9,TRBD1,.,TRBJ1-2,TGTGCCAGCAGCTCCACCCAGGGGGCTGGTGGCTACACCTTC,CASSSTQGAGGYTF
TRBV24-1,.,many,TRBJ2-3,TGTGCCACCAGTGACCCTGACCGCCCAGATACGCAGTATTTT,CATSDPDRPDTQYF
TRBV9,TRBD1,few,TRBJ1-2,TGTGCCAGCAGCGTTGAGGGACAGGGCTATGGCTACACCTTC,CASSVEGQGYGYTF
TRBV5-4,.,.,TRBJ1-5,TGTGCCAGCAGCTTGGCCCCGAATCAGCCCCAGCATTTT,CASSLAPNQPQHF
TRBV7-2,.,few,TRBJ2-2,TGTGCCAGCAGCTTAGTCGGGACGGACAACACCGGGGAGCTGTTTTTT,CASSLVGTDNTGELFF
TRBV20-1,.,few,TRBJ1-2,TGCAGTGCTAGAGGGGCCAGGGGTTTCGGTAACTATGGCTACACCTTC,CSARGARGFGNYGYTF
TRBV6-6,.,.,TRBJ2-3,TGTGCCAGCAGTTACTCGTCAGGGAGCACAGATACGCAGTATTTT,CASSYSSGSTDTQYF
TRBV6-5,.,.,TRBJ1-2,TGTGCCAGCAGGACCAGCGGTGGCTACACCTTC,CASRTSGGYTF
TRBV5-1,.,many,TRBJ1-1,TGTGCCAGCAGCTTAGAGGGGAACACTGAAGCTTTCTTT,CASSLEGNTEAFF
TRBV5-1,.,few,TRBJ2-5,TGCGCCAGCAGTCTGGGGGGTTCAGAGACCCAGTACTTC,CASSLGGSETQYF
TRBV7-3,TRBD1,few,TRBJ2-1,TGTGCCAGCAGCTCCAGGACAGGGGGGAATGAGCAGTTCTTC,CASSSRTGGNEQFF
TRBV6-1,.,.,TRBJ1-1,TGTGCCAGCAGTGAAGCAAAGGGTTTCACTGAAGCTTTCTTT,CASSEAKGFTEAFF
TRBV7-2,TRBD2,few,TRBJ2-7,TGTGCCAGCAGCGTCCGGGGGGGCCACGAGCAGTACTTC,CASSVRGGHEQYF
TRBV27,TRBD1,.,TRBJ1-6,TGTGCCAGCAGTATGACAGGGATAATTCGACCCCTCCACTTT,CASSMTGIIRPLHF